This T cell receptor (beta chain) was recovered during a study of OX40 agonist ivuxolimab in advanced cancers. Overall study context: Three patients, one with hepatocellular carcinoma and two with cutaneous melanoma, achieved partial responses.

Deletions cut 4 bases from V and 0 bases from J, with 18 bases between. The germline V gene encodes CDR1 SEHNR and CDR2 FQNEAQ (reference sequence). The CDR3 is 17 amino acids. Clones were sequenced by immunoSEQ multiplex PCR, and TCRdb holds only the in-frame ones, with some missing. The sample has some 48,000 clones; around 87% are singletons. Source: CD4+ or CD8+ T cells sorted from blood, taken in a trial of the OX40 agonist ivuxolimab. The chain recombines TRBV7-9 with TRBJ1-1; no clear D gene. This sequence originates from an adult with an advanced solid tumor such as melanoma, head and neck, liver or kidney cancer. Here the CDR3 reads CASSSSGYGIMNTEAFF. CDR3 coding DNA: TGTGCCAGCAGCTCGTCAGGTTACGGAATAATGAACACTGAAGCTTTCTTT.